This TCR beta chain was profiled in a study of blood T cell repertoires in COVID-19. Looking at the study overall: Acute and convalescent COVID-19 specimens originated in the United States, Italy and Spain. Sample material is recorded as cDNA or gDNA derived from T cells, B-cell-depleted T cells, or PBMCs.

CDR3 length: 15 residues. V gave up 4 bases and J gave up 4 bases; unmatched junction bases: 5. The germline V gene encodes CDR1 KGHDR and CDR2 SFDVKD. In the original workflow: Amplification of reference gene primers provided the estimated nucleated cell counts. Profiled with immunoSEQ multiplex PCR; TCRdb holds only in-frame clones, not every one. The DNA was the basis for D and trimming; V, J and clone size are from that table. The data hold about 360,000 clones, with 65% to 85% observed a single time. Sequencing was carried out using peripheral blood. The clonotype originates from a man younger than 40 with active or convalescent COVID-19. The rearrangement links TRBV24-1 to TRBJ2-3; 9 bases align to TRBD2. As DNA, the CDR3 is TGTGCCACCAGTGACCCTAGCGGGGCGGCAGATACGCAGTATTTT. Its protein is CATSDPSGAADTQYF.